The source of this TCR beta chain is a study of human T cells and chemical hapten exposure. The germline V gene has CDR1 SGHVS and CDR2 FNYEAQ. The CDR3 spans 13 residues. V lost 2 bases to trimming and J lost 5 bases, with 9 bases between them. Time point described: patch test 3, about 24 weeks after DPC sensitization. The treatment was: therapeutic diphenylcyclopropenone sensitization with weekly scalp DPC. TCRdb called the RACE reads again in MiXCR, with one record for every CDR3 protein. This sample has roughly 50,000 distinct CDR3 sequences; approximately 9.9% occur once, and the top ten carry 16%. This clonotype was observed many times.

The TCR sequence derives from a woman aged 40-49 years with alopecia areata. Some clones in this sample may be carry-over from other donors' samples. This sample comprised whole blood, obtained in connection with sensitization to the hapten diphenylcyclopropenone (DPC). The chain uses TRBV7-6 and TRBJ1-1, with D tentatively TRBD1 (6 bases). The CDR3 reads CASSLQGRTEAFF. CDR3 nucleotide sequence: TGTGCCAGCAGCTTACAGGGGCGGACTGAAGCTTTCTTT.